This T cell receptor (beta chain) came from a study of identical twins. Everyone who donated was a healthy Caucasian. There are a few counts of this clonotype. TCRdb redid the calling of the 5' RACE reads with MiXCR, one entry per CDR3 protein. The data show hundreds of thousands of distinct CDR3 sequences, 15% to 20% seen once. Trimming cost V 5 bases and J 0 bases, with 14 bases left between them. The CDR3 totals 14 residues. Germline assignment: CDR1 DFQATT and CDR2 SNEGSKA (reference sequence). This sample was shared with a second study, whose subject was T cells expressing NK-cell markers.

This chain uses TRBV20-1 with TRBJ2-7, with a possible D match to TRBD2 (6 bases). Material for sequencing was PBMCs. This sequence was found in a woman in her late teens or twenties in good health. The CDR3 is CSASRTTNSYEQYF. The DNA of the CDR3 is TGCAGTGCTTCCCGGACTACCAACTCCTACGAGCAGTACTTC.